The entry below gives a single T cell receptor (beta chain) sequence along with its context. This record comes from a study of control samples from healthy donors and cancer patients. The CDR3 contains 13 residues. The V end was cut by 4 bases, the J end by 4 bases, with 13 bases between. Germline V gene lookup returns CDR1 SQVTM and CDR2 ANQGSEA. The table came from immunoSEQ multiplex PCR; TCRdb's copy has only in-frame clones and leaves some out. Of 90,000 to 100,000 clones in the sample, roughly 83% were seen once. The rearrangement links TRBV29-1 to TRBJ1-1, with D unresolved. The sequencing sample was made of blood. The TCR was taken from a young woman in good health. The CDR3, as DNA: TGCAGCGTTGCTCCGGGCCCAGGCACTGAAGCTTTCTTT. This encodes CSVAPGPGTEAFF.